What follows describes a single T cell receptor beta chain. This sample stems from a study of shared clonotypes between healthy human individuals. Study-wide context: A couple of women and a few men aged 18 to 49 made up the donors.

Running of the assay took place at deep level. Authors' processing steps: As immunoSEQ supplied junction-only sequences (without quality scores), filtering differed. TCRdb's table, derived via immunoSEQ multiplex PCR, lists solely in-frame clones and lacks some. V and J calls and clone size are as listed in that table; D and trimming were resolved from the DNA. The data hold a few hundred thousand clones, with 70% to 85% observed a single time. This CDR3 has 13 amino acids. V lost 4 bases to trimming and J lost 4 bases, with 8 bases between them. Germline CDR1 and CDR2: LNHDA and SQIVND (reference sequence). Only Caucasian adults living in Nashville, Tennessee made up the donor group.

The sequenced sample was PBMCs. The chain links TRBV19 to TRBJ1-5; D uncertain. The source is a woman aged 40-49 years in good health. Some clones in this sample may be carry-over from other donors' samples. CDR3 residues: CASSSLGNQPQHF. The CDR3, as DNA: TGTGCCAGTAGTAGTTTGGGGAATCAGCCCCAGCATTTT.